This T cell receptor beta chain was documented in a study of shared clonotypes between healthy human individuals (dated by TCRdb to 2018 to 2020). Regarding the complete study: Three men and a couple of women, aged 18 to 49 years, made up the cohort. For each donor, CD4 naive and CD4 memory were each given three plates, CD8 naive was given two plates, and CD8 memory was given one plate. To estimate repertoire size and how much clonotypes are shared between individuals, the study performed deep sequencing of blood TCR repertoires from about five healthy adults. To increase sequencing depth and limit assay-specific biases, different laboratories used diverse techniques to prepare libraries and sequence TCR repertoires. Between about 0.94 and 8.9 billion PBMCs per donor were obtained by leukapheresis. The study at large found these results: Compared with non-shared clonotypes, the clonotypes found in all four sorted-subset donors had higher generation probabilities. Larger estimated clonotype richness was generally found for naive subsets than for memory subsets. Sampling was limited to blood, and TCR repertoires in tissue likely differ from TCR repertoires in blood. Based on pairwise subsampling, the degree of clonotype sharing among donors was expected to be affected by sequencing depth. Because the study included a small number of donors, the genetic and exposure-history diversity represented was limited. Even with the large sequencing depth, rarefaction of the sorted-subset datasets indicated that sequencing was incomplete. When a handful of donors were compared, the shared fraction of clonotypes was 5% to 6.5% for naive CD4, 3.5% to 4% for naive CD8, 2.3% for memory CD4, and 0.35% to 0.4% for memory CD8.

This clone was counted a few times. Its specific antigen is unknown. Base qualities are not recorded, but no much larger clone differs from it by a single base. This CDR3 is also generated by other DNA sequences in the sample. Healthy HIV-negative adults with no recently reported acute infections or vaccinations were included as donors. Every donor was a Caucasian adult residing in Nashville, Tennessee, USA. CD4+ T cells were enriched through magnetic negative selection, after which naive cells were positively selected on CD45RA and the remaining negative fraction served as the memory subset. Blood was obtained by leukapheresis, after which PBMCs were separated by Ficoll-Histopaque density gradient centrifugation and cryopreserved in liquid nitrogen vapor phase. Analytical flow cytometry was used to check the purity and quantity of every magnetically sorted T cell population. Genomic DNA was isolated from each sorted fraction and quantified by UV absorbance on a Nanodrop 2000c.

The germline V gene supplies CDR1 SGDLS and CDR2 YYNGEE. Including cysteine and phenylalanine, the CDR3 has 15 amino acids. Only the CDR3 DNA is retained, 45 bases long and in frame from the first base. After removal of 4 bases from V and 4 bases from J, the junction retains 4 bases not matched to a gene. TCR CDR3 regions were amplified from genomic DNA by multiplex PCR using the deep immunoSEQ assay. For each cell subset, the extracted genomic DNA was distributed evenly across all wells of several immunoSEQ 96-well plates, and each plate served as one replicate. Each replicate PCR for sorted subsets received about 180 ng genomic DNA, equal to around 32,000 T cell genomes. Purified libraries were quantified with a Qubit 3.0 fluorometer, sized on a Bioanalyzer 2100, and re-quantified with the KAPA Library Quantification kit. Every immunoSEQ 96-well plate was sequenced on a dedicated single-read 150-cycle Illumina NextSeq 550 flow cell. The authors' pipeline ran thus. Because only junctional sequences without quality scores were contained in the immunoSEQ output, filtering matching that applied to full-length reads could not be performed. To assign V/J genes and CDR3, sequences were annotated using PyIR, a Python wrapper for IgBLAST v1.9, with IMGT germline references. Any read was removed if the V/J assignment was weak (E-value above 1e-6), the CDR3 was missing, or the read contained stop codons, out-of-frame junctions, or ambiguous translated residues. V3J clonotypes were defined as sequences sharing the same inferred V gene, J gene, and CDR3 amino acid sequence. Percentage overlap between repertoires was calculated by dividing the number of shared unique clonotypes by the size of the smaller repertoire. RTK rarefaction, the Chao1 estimator, and Recon v2.1 estimates of unobserved clonotypes were used to assess repertoire richness. Generation probabilities for all TCRbeta clonotypes obtained by the gDNA method from several donors were computed using OLGA. The table was pulled from immuneACCESS by TCRdb, which kept in-frame rearrangements only. Such tables lose some clones; where checked, under half of the loss comes from unresolved V genes, and the rest has no known cause. The V and J calls and clone size come from that table; D and trimming were worked out from the DNA. Recorded for this sample are 2,500,000 or so clones; roughly 90% of them occurred a single time. The top ten clonotypes cover 0.37% of the sample.

The receptor comes from a man younger than 35 in good health. Some clones in this sample may be carry-over from other donors' samples. The chain employs TRBV9 and TRBJ2-7; TRBD2 lines up with 14 middle nucleotides. What was sequenced was naive CD4+ T cells from PBMCs. The cell subset or site label, as the study defines it: CD45RA+ positively selected. The DNA is TGTGCCAGCAGCCTCGGGACTAGCGGGAGTTACGAGCAGTACTTC. Translated, this is CASSLGTSGSYEQYF.